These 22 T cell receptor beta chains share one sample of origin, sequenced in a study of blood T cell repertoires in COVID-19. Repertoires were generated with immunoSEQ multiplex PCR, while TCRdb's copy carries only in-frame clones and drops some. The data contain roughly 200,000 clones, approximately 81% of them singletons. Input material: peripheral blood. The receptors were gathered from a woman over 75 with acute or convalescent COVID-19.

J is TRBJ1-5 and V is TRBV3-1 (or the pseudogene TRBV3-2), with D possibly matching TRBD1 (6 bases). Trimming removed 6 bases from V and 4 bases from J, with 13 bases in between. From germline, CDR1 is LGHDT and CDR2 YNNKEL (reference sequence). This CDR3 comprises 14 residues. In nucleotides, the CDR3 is TGTGCCAGCAGTAACCGAGGGACAAATCAGCCCCAGCATTTT. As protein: CASSNRGTNQPQHF.

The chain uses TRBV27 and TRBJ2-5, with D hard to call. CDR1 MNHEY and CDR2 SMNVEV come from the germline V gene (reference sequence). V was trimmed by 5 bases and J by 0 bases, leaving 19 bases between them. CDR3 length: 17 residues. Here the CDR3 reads CASSVTPGSLYQETQYF. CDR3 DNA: TGTGCCAGCAGTGTCACCCCAGGAAGTCTGTACCAAGAGACCCAGTACTTC.

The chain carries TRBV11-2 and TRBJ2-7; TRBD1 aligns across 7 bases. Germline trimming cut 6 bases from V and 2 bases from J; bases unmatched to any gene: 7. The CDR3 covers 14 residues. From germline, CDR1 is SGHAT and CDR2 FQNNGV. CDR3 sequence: CASRERDSPYEQYF. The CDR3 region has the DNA TGTGCCAGCAGGGAACGGGACAGCCCCTACGAGCAGTACTTC.

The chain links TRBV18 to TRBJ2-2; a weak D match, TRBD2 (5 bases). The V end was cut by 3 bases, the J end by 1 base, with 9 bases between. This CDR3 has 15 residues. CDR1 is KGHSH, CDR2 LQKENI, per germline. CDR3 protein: CASSPSEGNTGELFF. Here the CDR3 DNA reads TGTGCCAGCTCACCGAGTGAGGGGAACACCGGGGAGCTGTTTTTT. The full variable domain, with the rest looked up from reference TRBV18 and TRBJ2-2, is NAGVMQNPRHLVRRRGQEARLRCSPMKGHSHVYWYRQLPEEGLKFMVYLQKENIIDESGMPKERFSAEFPKEGPSILRIQQVVRGDSAAYFCASSPSEGNTGELFFGEGSRLTVL.

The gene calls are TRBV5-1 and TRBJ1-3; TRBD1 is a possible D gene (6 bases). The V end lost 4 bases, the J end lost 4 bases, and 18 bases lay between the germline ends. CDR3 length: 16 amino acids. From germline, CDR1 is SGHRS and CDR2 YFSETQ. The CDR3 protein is CASSGLAGTSGNTIYF. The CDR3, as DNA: TGCGCCAGCAGCGGACTCGCCGGGACAAGCGGAAACACCATATATTTT.

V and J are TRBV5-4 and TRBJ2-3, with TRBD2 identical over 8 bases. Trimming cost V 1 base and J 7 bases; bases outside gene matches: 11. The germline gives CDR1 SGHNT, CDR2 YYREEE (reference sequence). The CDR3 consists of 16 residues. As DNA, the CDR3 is TGTGCCAGCAGCTTGAAAGCGGGAGAAGTTACAAATACGCAGTATTTT. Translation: CASSLKAGEVTNTQYF.

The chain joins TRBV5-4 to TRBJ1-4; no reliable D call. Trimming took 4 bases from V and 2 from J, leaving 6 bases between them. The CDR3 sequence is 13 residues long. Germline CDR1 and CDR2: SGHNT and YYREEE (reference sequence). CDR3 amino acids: CASSRLTNEKLFF. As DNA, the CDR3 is TGTGCCAGCAGCCGGTTGACTAATGAAAAACTGTTTTTT.

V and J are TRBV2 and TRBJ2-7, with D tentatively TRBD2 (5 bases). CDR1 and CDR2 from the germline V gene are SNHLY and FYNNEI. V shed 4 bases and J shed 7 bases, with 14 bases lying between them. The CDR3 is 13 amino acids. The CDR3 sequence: CASSGYGTGEQYF. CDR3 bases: TGTGCCAGCAGTGGGTACGGTACGGGGGAGCAGTACTTC. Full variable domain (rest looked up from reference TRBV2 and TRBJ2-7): EPEVTQTPSHQVTQMGQEVILRCVPISNHLYFYWYRQILGQKVEFLVSFYNNEISEKSEIFDDQFSVERPDGSNFTLKIRSTKLEDSAMYFCASSGYGTGEQYFGPGTRLTVT.

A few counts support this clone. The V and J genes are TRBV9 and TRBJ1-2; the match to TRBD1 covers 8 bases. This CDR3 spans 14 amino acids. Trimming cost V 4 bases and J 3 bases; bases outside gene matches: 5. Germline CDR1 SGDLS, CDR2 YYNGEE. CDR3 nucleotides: TGTGCCAGCAGCTTCCAGACAGGGGACTATGGCTACACCTTC. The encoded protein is CASSFQTGDYGYTF.

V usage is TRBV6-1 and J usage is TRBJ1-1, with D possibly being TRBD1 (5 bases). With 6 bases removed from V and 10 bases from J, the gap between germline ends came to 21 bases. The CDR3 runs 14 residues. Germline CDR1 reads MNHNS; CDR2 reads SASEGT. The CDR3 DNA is TGTGCCAGCAGCCACGGGGGACCCGAACTCGGAGCTTTCTTT. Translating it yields CASSHGGPELGAFF.

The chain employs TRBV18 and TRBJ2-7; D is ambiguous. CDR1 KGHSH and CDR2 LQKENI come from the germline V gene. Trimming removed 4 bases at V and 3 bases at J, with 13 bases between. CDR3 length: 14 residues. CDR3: CASSLLGSNYEQYF. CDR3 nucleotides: TGTGCCAGCTCACTCCTAGGTTCAAACTACGAGCAGTACTTC.

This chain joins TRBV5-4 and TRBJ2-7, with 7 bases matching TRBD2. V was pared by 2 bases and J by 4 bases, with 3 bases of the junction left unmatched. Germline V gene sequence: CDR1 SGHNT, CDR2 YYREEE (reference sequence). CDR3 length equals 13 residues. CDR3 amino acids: CASSLPGGYEQYF. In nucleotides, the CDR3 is TGTGCCAGCAGCTTACCGGGGGGTTACGAGCAGTACTTC. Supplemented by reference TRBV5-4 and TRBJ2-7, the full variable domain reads ETGVTQSPTHLIKTRGQQVTLRCSSQSGHNTVSWYQQALGQGPQFIFQYYREEENGRGNFPPRFSGLQFPNYSSELNVNALELDDSALYLCASSLPGGYEQYFGPGTRLTVT.

The CDR3 spells CATSRDKALSLRDYQYTQYF. CDR3 nucleotides: TGTGCCACCAGCAGAGATAAAGCGCTATCTCTCCGGGACTACCAATATACGCAGTATTTT. The rearrangement links TRBV15 to TRBJ2-3; 7 bases are shared with TRBD2. The CDR3 totals 20 residues. Germline trimming cut 0 bases from V and 7 bases from J; bases unmatched to any gene: 22. Germline V gene data show CDR1 as LNHNV and CDR2 as YYDKDF (reference sequence).

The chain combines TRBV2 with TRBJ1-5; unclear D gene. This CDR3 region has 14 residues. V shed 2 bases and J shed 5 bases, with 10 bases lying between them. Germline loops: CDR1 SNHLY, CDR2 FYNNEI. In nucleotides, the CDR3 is TGTGCCAGCAGTGAATTGGCACCTTATCAGCCCCAGCATTTT. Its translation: CASSELAPYQPQHF.

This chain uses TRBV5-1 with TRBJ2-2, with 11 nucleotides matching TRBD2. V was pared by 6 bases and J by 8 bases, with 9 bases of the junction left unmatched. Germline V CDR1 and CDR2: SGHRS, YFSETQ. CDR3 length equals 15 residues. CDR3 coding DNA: TGCGCCAGCACAATAACTAGCGGGAGATTTGGGGAGCTGTTTTTT. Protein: CASTITSGRFGELFF. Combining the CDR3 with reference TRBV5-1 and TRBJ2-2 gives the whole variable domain KAGVTQTPRYLIKTRGQQVTLSCSPISGHRSVSWYQQTPGQGLQFLFEYFSETQRNKGNFPGRFSGRQFSNSRSEMNVSTLELGDSALYLCASTITSGRFGELFFGEGSRLTVL.

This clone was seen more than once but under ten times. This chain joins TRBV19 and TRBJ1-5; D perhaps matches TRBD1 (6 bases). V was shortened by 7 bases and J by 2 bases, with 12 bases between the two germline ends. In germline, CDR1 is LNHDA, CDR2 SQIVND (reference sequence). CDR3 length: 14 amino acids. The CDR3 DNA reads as TGTGCCAGTAAGGGGGTTCTTGGCAATCAGCCCCAGCATTTT. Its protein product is CASKGVLGNQPQHF.

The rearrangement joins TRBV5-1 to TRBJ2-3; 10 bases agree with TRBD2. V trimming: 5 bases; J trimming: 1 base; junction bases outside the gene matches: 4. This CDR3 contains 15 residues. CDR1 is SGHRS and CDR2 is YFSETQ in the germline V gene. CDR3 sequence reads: CASSLSGRGTDTQYF. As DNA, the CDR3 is TGCGCCAGCAGTTTAAGCGGGAGGGGCACAGATACGCAGTATTTT.

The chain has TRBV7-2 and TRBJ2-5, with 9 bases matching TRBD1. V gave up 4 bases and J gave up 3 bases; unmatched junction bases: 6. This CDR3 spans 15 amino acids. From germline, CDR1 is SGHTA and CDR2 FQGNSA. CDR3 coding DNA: TGTGCCAGCAGCTCGGGGACAGGGAGGAAAGAGACCCAGTACTTC. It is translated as CASSSGTGRKETQYF.

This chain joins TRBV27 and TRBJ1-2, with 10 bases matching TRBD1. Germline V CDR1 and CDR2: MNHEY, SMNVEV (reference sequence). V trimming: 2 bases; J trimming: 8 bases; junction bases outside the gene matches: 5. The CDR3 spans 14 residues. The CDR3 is CASSLMTGGSGYTF. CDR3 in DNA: TGTGCCAGCAGTTTAATGACAGGGGGCAGCGGCTACACCTTC.

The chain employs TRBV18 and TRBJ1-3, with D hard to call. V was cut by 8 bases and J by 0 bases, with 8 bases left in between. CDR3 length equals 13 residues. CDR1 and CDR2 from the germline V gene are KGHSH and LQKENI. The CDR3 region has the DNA TGTGCCAGCCAGGAGGTCTCTGGAAACACCATATATTTT. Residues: CASQEVSGNTIYF.

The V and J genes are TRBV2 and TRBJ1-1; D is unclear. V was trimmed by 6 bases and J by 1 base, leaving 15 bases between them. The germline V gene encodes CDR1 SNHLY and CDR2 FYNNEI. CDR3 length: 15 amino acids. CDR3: CASSQSGPGNTEAFF. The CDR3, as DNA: TGTGCCAGCAGCCAGTCTGGCCCGGGGAACACTGAAGCTTTCTTT.

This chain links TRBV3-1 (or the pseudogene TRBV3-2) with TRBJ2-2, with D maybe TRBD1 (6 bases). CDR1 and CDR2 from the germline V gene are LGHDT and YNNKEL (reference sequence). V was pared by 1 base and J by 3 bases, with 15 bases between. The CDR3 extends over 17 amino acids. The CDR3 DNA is TGTGCCAGCAGCCAAGTAGGGCGGACAGAATACACCGGGGAGCTGTTTTTT. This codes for CASSQVGRTEYTGELFF.